The present T cell receptor (beta chain) was sequenced within a study of T-cell memory formation after mild COVID-19. About the research overall: Clusters of TCRs were largely donor specific. Study-level findings and limits: SARS-CoV-2 specificity of second-wave clones peaking day 37 was unconfirmed.

To note about this clonotype: What it recognizes is unknown.

The V and J ends lost 5 bases and 3 bases, in that order; junction bases with no gene match: 4. Germline V gene sequence: CDR1 MNHEY, CDR2 SVGAGI. The CDR3 loop spans 15 amino acids. TCRdb re-called the 5' RACE reads through MiXCR, storing one row per CDR3 protein. The data show approximately 560,000 distinct CDR3 sequences, 15% to 20% seen once. The sequencing sample was made of PBMCs or a T cell subset sorted from them (not recorded which). This sequence joins TRBV6-5 and TRBJ1-5; TRBD1 aligns across 10 bases. The receptor was derived from an adult woman who had mild COVID-19 (a few samples of this study predate the infection). Cell type and time point are not known. The CDR3 here is CASSRDRGINQPQHF. For the CDR3, the DNA is TGTGCCAGCAGTCGGGACAGGGGAATCAATCAGCCCCAGCATTTT.